This TCR beta chain is drawn from a study of control samples from healthy donors and cancer patients. The CDR3 runs 18 residues. From germline, CDR1 is SGHVS and CDR2 FQNEAQ. The trim removed 5 bases at V and 1 base at J, leaving 11 bases unmatched. The repertoire was sequenced with immunoSEQ multiplex PCR; TCRdb's copy has only in-frame clones and lacks some. The sample includes about 130,000 clones, 85% to 95% of them seen just once. This receptor was obtained from a man aged 55 to 69 with colorectal cancer. The chain carries TRBV7-8 and TRBJ2-3, with 11 bases aligning to TRBD2. Sequencing used PBMCs. CDR3 amino acids: CASSPQGTSGVGTDTQYF. Here the CDR3 DNA reads TGTGCCAGCAGCCCCCAAGGGACTAGCGGTGTCGGCACAGATACGCAGTATTTT.